The 18 T cell receptor beta chains below come from one sample, sequenced in a study of cytomegalovirus exposure and HLA in healthy donors. PCR involved 60 Vbeta and 13 Jbeta primers. The table came from immunoSEQ multiplex PCR; TCRdb's copy has only in-frame clones and leaves some out. The sample consists of about 190,000 clones, roughly 80% of them appearing once. Material: PBMCs. The receptors shown here come from a woman in her late teens or twenties in good health and CMV-seronegative.

This chain links TRBV5-8 with TRBJ2-7; possible D gene TRBD1, 6 bases. Germline V gene lookup returns CDR1 SGHTS and CDR2 YDEGEE. The CDR3 loop spans 13 amino acids. V gave up 9 bases and J gave up 2 bases, with 15 bases separating them. The CDR3 sequence is CATAKGHAYEQYF. The CDR3, as DNA: TGTGCCACTGCGAAGGGACATGCCTACGAGCAGTACTTC.

The chain recombines TRBV6-5 with TRBJ1-3, with D unclear. This CDR3 comprises 15 residues. Per the germline V gene, CDR1 is MNHEY and CDR2 is SVGAGI. V lost 9 bases, J lost 0 bases, and 15 bases lay in between. The CDR3 sequence: CARQAGEISGNTIYF. CDR3 coding DNA: TGTGCCAGGCAGGCAGGTGAAATCTCTGGAAACACCATATATTTT.

In this sample, this clone turned up once. The rearrangement joins TRBV27 to TRBJ2-7; tentatively, D is TRBD2 (5 bases). The germline gives CDR1 MNHEY, CDR2 SMNVEV (reference sequence). This CDR3 spans 12 amino acids. Trimming took off 8 bases at V and 6 bases at J, with 14 bases between the two ends. The CDR3 DNA sequence: TGTGCCAGCGGGCGAACTAGTGCCGAGCAGTACTTC. It codes for CASGRTSAEQYF.

CDR3 protein: CASRPINRGEQFF. The CDR3 nucleotides are TGTGCCAGCAGACCTATTAATCGGGGTGAGCAGTTCTTC. The V gene is TRBV5-8, the J gene TRBJ2-1, with D tentatively TRBD2 (5 bases). CDR1 and CDR2 from the germline V gene are SGHTS and YDEGEE. The CDR3 covers 13 residues. The V end was cut by 5 bases, the J end by 9 bases, with 15 bases between.

The genes are TRBV10-2 and TRBJ1-6, with D possibly being TRBD1 (6 bases). Germline V gene lookup returns CDR1 WSHSY and CDR2 SAAADI. The ends were cut back, 0 bases at V and 10 bases at J, with 16 bases in the middle. The CDR3 covers 16 residues. The CDR3 sequence is CASSESGTPGGSPLHF. The CDR3 DNA reads TGCGCCAGCAGTGAGTCTGGGACACCCGGTGGATCACCCCTCCACTTT.

The gene calls are TRBV6-6 and TRBJ2-7, with 7 bases aligning to TRBD1. Germline assignment: CDR1 MNHNY and CDR2 SVGAGI (reference sequence). Trimming removed 4 bases from V and 2 bases from J; junction bases left unmatched: 5. This CDR3 comprises 14 residues. The CDR3 loop reads CASSSRQGPYEQYF. The CDR3 bases are TGTGCCAGCAGTTCTCGACAGGGTCCCTACGAGCAGTACTTC.

This clone is a singleton in its sample. J is TRBJ1-6 and V is TRBV7-9, with 7 bases aligning to TRBD1. Germline-derived CDR1 and CDR2 are SEHNR and FQNEAQ (reference sequence). There are 14 residues in the CDR3. J lost 6 bases, V lost 4 bases, and 3 bases had no gene match. CDR3: CASSYTGVNSPLHF. CDR3 DNA: TGTGCCAGCAGCTACACAGGGGTTAATTCACCCCTCCACTTT. Combining the CDR3 with reference TRBV7-9 and TRBJ1-6 gives the whole variable domain DTGVSQNPRHKITKRGQNVTFRCDPISEHNRLYWYRQTLGQGPEFLTYFQNEAQLEKSRLLSDRFSAERPKGSFSTLEIQRTEQGDSAMYLCASSYTGVNSPLHFGNGTRLTVT.

The chain carries TRBV7-3 and TRBJ1-2; 10 bases match TRBD1. This CDR3 contains 14 residues. The V gene's germline CDR1 is SGHTA and CDR2 FQGTGA. V trimming: 1 base; J trimming: 8 bases; junction bases outside the gene matches: 4. CDR3 in amino acids: CASSLIGTGAGYTF. CDR3 bases: TGTGCCAGCAGCTTAATAGGGACAGGGGCGGGCTACACCTTC.

This chain connects TRBV5-6 to TRBJ1-6, with 7 bases aligning to TRBD1. Trimming removed 2 bases from V and 5 bases from J; junction bases left unmatched: 1. Germline-derived CDR1 and CDR2 are SGHDT and YYEEEE. The CDR3 is 14 amino acids. CDR3 sequence (DNA): TGTGCCAGCAGCTTCGGGACAGATAATTCACCCCTCCACTTT. Its translation is CASSFGTDNSPLHF.

A note on this clone: Other DNA sequences in this specimen translate into the identical CDR3. The J gene is TRBJ1-4, the V gene TRBV18; D might be TRBD1 (5 bases). Germline CDR1 reads KGHSH; CDR2 reads LQKENI. V lost 2 bases and J lost 0, with 7 bases in between. The CDR3 runs 15 residues. CDR3 residues: CASSPDRATNEKLFF. In nucleotides, the CDR3 is TGTGCCAGCTCACCAGACAGAGCAACTAATGAAAAACTGTTTTTT.

The V gene is TRBV9, the J gene TRBJ2-5; 8 bases are a match to TRBD2. Germline V gene sequence: CDR1 SGDLS, CDR2 YYNGEE. The trim removed 4 bases at V and 5 bases at J, leaving 10 bases unmatched. The length of the CDR3 is 15 residues. This CDR3 is CASSSYGGDGETQYF. The CDR3, as DNA: TGTGCCAGCAGCTCGTACGGGGGGGACGGGGAGACCCAGTACTTC.

The sample holds a few counts of this clone. The V and J genes are TRBV7-3 and TRBJ2-3; TRBD1 agrees at 10 bases. Germline V gene data show CDR1 as SGHTA and CDR2 as FQGTGA. V lost 5 bases to trimming and J lost 3 bases; unmatched junction nucleotides: 5. The CDR3 covers 15 residues. CDR3 in amino acids: CASSPTGGRTDTQYF. In nucleotides, the CDR3 is TGTGCCAGCAGCCCGACAGGGGGCCGAACAGATACGCAGTATTTT.

The chain recombines TRBV21-1 with TRBJ1-2; the DNA was not used to check the table's D call, TRBD1. TRBV21-1 is labeled a pseudogene. CDR3 size: 15 residues. The CDR3, as DNA: TGTGCCAGCAGCAAAGCGGACAGGGGGCCCTATGGCTACACCTTC. Translated: CASSKADRGPYGYTF.

The V gene is TRBV5-1, the J gene TRBJ1-6, with 10 bases matching TRBD1. Trimming cost V 4 bases and J 11 bases; bases outside gene matches: 9. In germline, CDR1 is SGHRS, CDR2 YFSETQ. This CDR3 contains 15 residues. This CDR3 reads CASSRRTGGMPPLHF. CDR3 in DNA: TGCGCCAGCAGCCGTAGGACAGGGGGTATGCCACCCCTCCACTTT.

V gene TRBV7-9 combines with J gene TRBJ2-7, with 8 bases fitting TRBD1. The CDR3 consists of 16 residues. Losses at the gene ends were 3 bases for V and 4 bases for J; bases not matched to a gene: 11. Germline CDR1 SEHNR, CDR2 FQNEAQ (reference sequence). The CDR3 sequence: CASSFGQGISRYEQYF. CDR3 nucleotide sequence: TGTGCCAGCAGCTTCGGACAGGGAATTTCTAGGTACGAGCAGTACTTC. Supplemented by reference TRBV7-9 and TRBJ2-7, the full variable domain reads DTGVSQNPRHKITKRGQNVTFRCDPISEHNRLYWYRQTLGQGPEFLTYFQNEAQLEKSRLLSDRFSAERPKGSFSTLEIQRTEQGDSAMYLCASSFGQGISRYEQYFGPGTRLTVT.

This chain connects TRBV5-1 to TRBJ2-5; D not certain. From germline, CDR1 is SGHRS and CDR2 YFSETQ. The CDR3 contains 11 residues. V dropped 6 bases and J dropped 2 bases, with 5 bases sitting between them. CDR3: CASTQQETQYF. The CDR3 DNA reads TGCGCCAGCACCCAGCAAGAGACCCAGTACTTC.

The chain joins TRBV5-4 to TRBJ2-5; TRBD1 matches 10 bases. V shed 3 bases, J shed 5 bases, and the junction held 7 bases outside the gene matches. CDR1 and CDR2 (germline): SGHNT, YYREEE (reference sequence). The CDR3 has 15 amino acids. The DNA for the CDR3 is TGTGCCAGCAGCTCCGGACAGGGGGGTGTGGAGACCCAGTACTTC. Its protein product is CASSSGQGGVETQYF.

This chain connects TRBV28 to TRBJ2-7, with D tentatively TRBD1 (6 bases). The germline CDR1 and CDR2 sequences are MDHEN and SYDVKM. Trimming stripped 5 bases from V and 2 bases from J, with 10 bases between. The CDR3 covers 13 residues. As DNA, the CDR3 is TGTGCCAGCAGTCCCAGGGGTCCCTACGAGCAGTACTTC. Encoded protein: CASSPRGPYEQYF.